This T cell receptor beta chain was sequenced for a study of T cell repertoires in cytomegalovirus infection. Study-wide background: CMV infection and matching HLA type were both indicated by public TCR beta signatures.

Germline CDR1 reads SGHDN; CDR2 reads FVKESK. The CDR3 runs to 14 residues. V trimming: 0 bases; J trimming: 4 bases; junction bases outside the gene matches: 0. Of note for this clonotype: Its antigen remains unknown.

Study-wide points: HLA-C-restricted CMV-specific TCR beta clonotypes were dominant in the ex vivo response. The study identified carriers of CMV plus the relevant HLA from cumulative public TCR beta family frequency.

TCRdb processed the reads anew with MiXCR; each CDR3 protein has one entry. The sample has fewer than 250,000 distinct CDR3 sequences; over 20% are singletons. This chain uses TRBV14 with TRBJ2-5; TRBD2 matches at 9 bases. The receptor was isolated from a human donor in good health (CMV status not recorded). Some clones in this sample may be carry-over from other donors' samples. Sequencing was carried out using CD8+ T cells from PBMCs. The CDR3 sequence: CASSQEAGGETQYF. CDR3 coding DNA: TGTGCCAGCAGCCAAGAAGCGGGGGGAGAGACCCAGTACTTC.